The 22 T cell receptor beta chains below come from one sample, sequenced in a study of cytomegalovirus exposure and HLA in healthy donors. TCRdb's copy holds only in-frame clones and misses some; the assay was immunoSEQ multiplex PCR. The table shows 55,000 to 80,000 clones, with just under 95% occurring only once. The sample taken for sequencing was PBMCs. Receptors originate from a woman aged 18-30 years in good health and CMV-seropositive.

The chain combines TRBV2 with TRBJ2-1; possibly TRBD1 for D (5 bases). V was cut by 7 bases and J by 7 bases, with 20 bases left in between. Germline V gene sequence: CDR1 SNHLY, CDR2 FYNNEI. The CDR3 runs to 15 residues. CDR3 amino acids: CASTPRWGPANEQFF. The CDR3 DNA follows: TGTGCCAGCACCCCGAGGTGGGGCCCGGCGAATGAGCAGTTCTTC.

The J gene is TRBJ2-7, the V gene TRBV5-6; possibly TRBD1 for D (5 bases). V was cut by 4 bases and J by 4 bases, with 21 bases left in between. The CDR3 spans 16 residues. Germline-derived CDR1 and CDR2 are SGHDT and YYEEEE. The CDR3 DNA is TGTGCCAGCAGCGTGGACGGGTTTTGGGGCCCGTACGAGCAGTACTTC. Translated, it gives CASSVDGFWGPYEQYF.

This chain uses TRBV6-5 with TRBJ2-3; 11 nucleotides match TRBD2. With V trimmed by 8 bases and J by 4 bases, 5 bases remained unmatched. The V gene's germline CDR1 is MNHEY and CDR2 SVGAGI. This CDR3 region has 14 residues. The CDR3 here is CASVAGGPSDTQYF. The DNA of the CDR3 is TGTGCCAGCGTAGCGGGGGGGCCCTCAGATACGCAGTATTTT.

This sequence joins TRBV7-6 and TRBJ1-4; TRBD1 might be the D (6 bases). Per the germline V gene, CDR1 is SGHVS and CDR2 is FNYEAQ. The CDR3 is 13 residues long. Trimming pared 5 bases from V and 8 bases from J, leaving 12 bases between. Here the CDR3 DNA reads TGTGCCAGCAGCATTGAACAGGGAGAAAAACTGTTTTTT. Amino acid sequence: CASSIEQGEKLFF.

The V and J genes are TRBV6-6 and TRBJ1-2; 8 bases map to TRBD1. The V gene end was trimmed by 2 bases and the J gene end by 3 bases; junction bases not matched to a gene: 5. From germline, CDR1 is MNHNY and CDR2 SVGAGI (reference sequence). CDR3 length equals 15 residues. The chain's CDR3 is CASSYAPQGDYGYTF. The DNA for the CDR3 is TGTGCCAGCAGTTACGCCCCACAGGGGGACTATGGCTACACCTTC.

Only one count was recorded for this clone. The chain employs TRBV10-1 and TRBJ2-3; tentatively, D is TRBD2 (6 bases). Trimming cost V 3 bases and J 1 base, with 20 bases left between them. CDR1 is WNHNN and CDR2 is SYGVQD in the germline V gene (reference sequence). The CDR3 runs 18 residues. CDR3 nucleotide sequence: TGCGCCAGCAGTGACTTGCGGGACTTCCCGGGAGGCACAGATACGCAGTATTTT. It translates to CASSDLRDFPGGTDTQYF.

Here the CDR3 DNA reads TGCGCCAGCAGTTCAGCGGGAGAAGTCTACAATGAGCAGTTCTTC. Amino acids: CASSSAGEVYNEQFF. V is TRBV10-1 and J is TRBJ2-1, with TRBD2 identical over 8 bases. Germline trimming cut 5 bases from V and 3 bases from J; bases unmatched to any gene: 6. Germline lookup yields CDR1 WNHNN and CDR2 SYGVQD (reference sequence). CDR3 length equals 15 residues.

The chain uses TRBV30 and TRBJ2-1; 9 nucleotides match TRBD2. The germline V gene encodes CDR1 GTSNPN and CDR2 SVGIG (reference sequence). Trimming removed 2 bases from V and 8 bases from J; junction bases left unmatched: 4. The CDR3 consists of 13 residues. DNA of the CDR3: TGTGCCTGGAGTAGGGGACTAGCTGATGAGCAGTTCTTC. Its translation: CAWSRGLADEQFF.

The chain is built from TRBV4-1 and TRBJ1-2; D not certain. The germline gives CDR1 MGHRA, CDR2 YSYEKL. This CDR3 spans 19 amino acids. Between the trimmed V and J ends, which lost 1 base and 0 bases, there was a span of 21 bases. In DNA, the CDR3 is TGCGCCAGCAGCCAAGCGATCGTAGCGGCCGGCGATACTAACTATGGCTACACCTTC. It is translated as CASSQAIVAAGDTNYGYTF.

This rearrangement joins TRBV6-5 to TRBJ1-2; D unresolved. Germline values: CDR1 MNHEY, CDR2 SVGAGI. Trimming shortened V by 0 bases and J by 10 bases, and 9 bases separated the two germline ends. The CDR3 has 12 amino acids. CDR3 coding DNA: TGTGCCAGCAGTTACTCGGGCAGAACCTACACCTTC. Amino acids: CASSYSGRTYTF.

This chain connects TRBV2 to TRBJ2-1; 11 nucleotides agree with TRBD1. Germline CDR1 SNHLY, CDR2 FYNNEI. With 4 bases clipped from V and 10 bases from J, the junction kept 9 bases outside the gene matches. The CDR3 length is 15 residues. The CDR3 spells CASSAGQGARSEQFF. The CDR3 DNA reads TGTGCCAGCAGTGCAGGACAGGGGGCGCGTAGCGAGCAGTTCTTC.

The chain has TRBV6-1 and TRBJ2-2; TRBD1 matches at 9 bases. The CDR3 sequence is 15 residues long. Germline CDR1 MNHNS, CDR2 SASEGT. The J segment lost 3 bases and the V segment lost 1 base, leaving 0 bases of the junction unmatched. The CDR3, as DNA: TGTGCCAGCAGTGAAGGGACAGGGGACACCGGGGAGCTGTTTTTT. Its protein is CASSEGTGDTGELFF.

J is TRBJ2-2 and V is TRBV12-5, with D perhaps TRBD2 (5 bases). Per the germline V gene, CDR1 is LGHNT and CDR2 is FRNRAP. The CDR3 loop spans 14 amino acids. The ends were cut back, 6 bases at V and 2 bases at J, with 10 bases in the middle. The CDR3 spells CASGPGSNTGELFF. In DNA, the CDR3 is TGTGCTAGTGGGCCGGGATCTAACACCGGGGAGCTGTTTTTT.

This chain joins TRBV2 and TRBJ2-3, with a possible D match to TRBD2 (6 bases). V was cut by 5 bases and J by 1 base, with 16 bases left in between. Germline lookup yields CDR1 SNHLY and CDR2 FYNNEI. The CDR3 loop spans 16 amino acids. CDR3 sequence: CASSLSGGGGTDTQYF. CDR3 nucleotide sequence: TGTGCCAGCAGTCTTTCGGGCGGCGGGGGCACAGATACGCAGTATTTT. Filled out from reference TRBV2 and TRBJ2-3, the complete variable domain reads EPEVTQTPSHQVTQMGQEVILRCVPISNHLYFYWYRQILGQKVEFLVSFYNNEISEKSEIFDDQFSVERPDGSNFTLKIRSTKLEDSAMYFCASSLSGGGGTDTQYFGPGTRLTVL.

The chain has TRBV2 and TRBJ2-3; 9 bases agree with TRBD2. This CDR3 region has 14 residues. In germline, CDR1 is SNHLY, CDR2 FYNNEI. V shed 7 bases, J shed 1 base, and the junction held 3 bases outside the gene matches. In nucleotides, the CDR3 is TGTGCCAGCAAGGAGCGGGGGGGCACAGATACGCAGTATTTT. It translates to CASKERGGTDTQYF.

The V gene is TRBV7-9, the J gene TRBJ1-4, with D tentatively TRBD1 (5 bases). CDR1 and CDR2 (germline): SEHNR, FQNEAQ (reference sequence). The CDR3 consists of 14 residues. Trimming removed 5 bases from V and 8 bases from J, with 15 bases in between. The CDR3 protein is CASSPLGGEEKLFF. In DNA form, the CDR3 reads TGTGCCAGCAGCCCCTTGGGGGGGGAAGAAAAACTGTTTTTT. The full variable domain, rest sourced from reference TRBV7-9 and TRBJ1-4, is DTGVSQNPRHKITKRGQNVTFRCDPISEHNRLYWYRQTLGQGPEFLTYFQNEAQLEKSRLLSDRFSAERPKGSFSTLEIQRTEQGDSAMYLCASSPLGGEEKLFFGSGTQLSVL.

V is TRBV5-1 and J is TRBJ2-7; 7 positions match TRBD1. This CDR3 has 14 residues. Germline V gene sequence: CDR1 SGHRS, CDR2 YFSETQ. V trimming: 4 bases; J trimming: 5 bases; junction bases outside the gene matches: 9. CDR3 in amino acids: CASSLGPRGNEQYF. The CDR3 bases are TGCGCCAGCAGCCTGGGTCCCAGGGGGAACGAGCAGTACTTC.

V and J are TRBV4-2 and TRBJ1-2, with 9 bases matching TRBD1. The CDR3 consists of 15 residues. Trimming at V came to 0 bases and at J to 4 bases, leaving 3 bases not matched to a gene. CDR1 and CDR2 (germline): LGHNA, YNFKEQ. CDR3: CASSQDQGQGYGYTF. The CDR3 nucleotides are TGTGCCAGCAGCCAAGATCAGGGACAGGGCTATGGCTACACCTTC.

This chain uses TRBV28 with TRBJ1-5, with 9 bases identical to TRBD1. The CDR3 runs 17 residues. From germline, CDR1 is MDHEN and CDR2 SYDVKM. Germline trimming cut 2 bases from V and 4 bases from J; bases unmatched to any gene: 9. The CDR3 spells CASSLGFGTGNNQPQHF. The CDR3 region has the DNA TGTGCCAGCAGTTTAGGGTTCGGGACAGGGAATAATCAGCCCCAGCATTTT.

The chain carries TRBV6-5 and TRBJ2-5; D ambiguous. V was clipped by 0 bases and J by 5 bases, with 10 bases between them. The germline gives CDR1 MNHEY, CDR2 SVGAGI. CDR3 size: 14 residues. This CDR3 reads CASSYSVGWETQYF. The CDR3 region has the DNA TGTGCCAGCAGTTACTCGGTCGGGTGGGAGACCCAGTACTTC.

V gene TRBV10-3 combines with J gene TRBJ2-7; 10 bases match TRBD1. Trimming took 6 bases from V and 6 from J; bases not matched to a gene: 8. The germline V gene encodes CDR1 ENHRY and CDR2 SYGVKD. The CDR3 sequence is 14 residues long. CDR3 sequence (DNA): TGTGCCATCAGGAGAGACAGGGGGCGCAGCGAGCAGTACTTC. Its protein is CAIRRDRGRSEQYF.

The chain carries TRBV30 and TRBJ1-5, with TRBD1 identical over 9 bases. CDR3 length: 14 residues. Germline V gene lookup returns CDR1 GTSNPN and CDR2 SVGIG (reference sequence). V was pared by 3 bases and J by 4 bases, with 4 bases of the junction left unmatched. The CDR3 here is CAWSMGQGNQPQHF. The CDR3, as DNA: TGTGCCTGGAGCATGGGACAGGGTAATCAGCCCCAGCATTTT.